Reported below is one T cell receptor beta chain. Libraries were prepared by immunoSEQ multiplex PCR; TCRdb keeps only in-frame clonotypes and omits some of them. The sample holds some 70,000 clones, 75% to 90% seen once. This sample stems from a study of blood T cell repertoires in COVID-19. About the study: The analysed material was cDNA or gDNA that came from T cells, B-cell-depleted T cells, or PBMCs.

CDR3 length: 15 residues. V was trimmed by 6 bases and J by 0 bases, leaving 14 bases between them. Germline CDR1 is MNHNY and CDR2 is SVGAGI (reference sequence). J is TRBJ1-2 and V is TRBV6-6, with D perhaps TRBD1 (5 bases). The receptor was derived from a man aged 50 or older with active COVID-19. Sequencing was performed on peripheral blood. The CDR3, as DNA: TGTGCCAGCAGCATCCCGGACAAAGCTAACTATGGCTACACCTTC. This translates into CASSIPDKANYGYTF.